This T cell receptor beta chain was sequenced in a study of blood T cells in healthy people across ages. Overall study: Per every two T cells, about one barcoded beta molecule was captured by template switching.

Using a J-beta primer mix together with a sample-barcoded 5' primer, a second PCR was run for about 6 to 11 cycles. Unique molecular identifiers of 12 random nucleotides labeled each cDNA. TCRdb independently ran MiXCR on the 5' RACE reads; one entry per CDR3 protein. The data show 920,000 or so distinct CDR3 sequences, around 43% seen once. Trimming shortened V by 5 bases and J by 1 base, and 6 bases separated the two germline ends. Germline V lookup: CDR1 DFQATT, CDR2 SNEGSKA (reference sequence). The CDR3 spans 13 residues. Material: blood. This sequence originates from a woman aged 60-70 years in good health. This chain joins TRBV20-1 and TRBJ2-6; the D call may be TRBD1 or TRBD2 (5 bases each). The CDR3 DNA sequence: TGCAGTGCTGGGACGTCTGGGGCCAACGTCCTGACTTTC. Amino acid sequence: CSAGTSGANVLTF.